This T cell receptor beta chain is drawn from a study of cytomegalovirus exposure and HLA in healthy donors. General study findings and limits: As was reported, the classifier diagnosed cytomegalovirus status with high specificity and sensitivity.

The CDR3 covers 13 residues. Germline values: CDR1 LNHDA, CDR2 SQIVND (reference sequence). Trimming pared 5 bases from V and 3 bases from J, leaving 10 bases between. Vbeta (60) and Jbeta (13) primers were used in the PCR. Assay used: immunoSEQ multiplex PCR; TCRdb lists only in-frame clones, some missing. The sample yields 180,000 or so clones, less than 80% seen once. This clone was counted once. Its antigen remains unknown. The source is a man younger than 35 in good health and CMV-seronegative. The chain uses TRBV19 and TRBJ1-2; unclear D gene. The source material was PBMCs. CDR3 region: CASSADIYYGYTF. The CDR3 region has the DNA TGTGCCAGTAGTGCTGACATCTACTATGGCTACACCTTC.